What follows describes a single TCR beta chain. Its antigen is currently not known. The data belong to a study of monozygotic twins with inflammatory bowel disease (dated by TCRdb to 2018 to 2020). Background for the entire study: The full study comprised some 30 monozygotic twin pairs: nine German pairs (four IBD-concordant, five IBD-discordant) and 19 IBD-discordant Danish pairs. Each individual had, on average, about 151 000 unique TCRalpha sequences and 181 000 unique TCRbeta sequences available for analysis. The search for disease-associated traits relied mainly on comparing IBD patients with their genetically identical healthy co-twins within discordant pairs.

In the germline V gene, CDR1 corresponds to MDHEN and CDR2 to SYDVKM. Spanning cysteine to phenylalanine, the CDR3 consists of 14 amino acids. Nucleotide data are not available. Here is what the overall study found, with its caveats: Compared with healthy twins, IBD patients had fewer clonotypes in common with other individuals, a difference most pronounced in patients showing signs of disease activity. Different T cell subtypes could not be distinguished in the analysis. No difference in repertoire similarity was observed between concordant and discordant twins, possibly owing to limited statistical power. TCRbeta repertoire diversity, by inverse Simpson index, was decreased in IBD patients compared with their healthy co-twins. Because patients received different immunosuppressive treatments, the repertoires may have picked up extra background noise and variability between individuals. The results gave no support for a single strong signal or clonotype linked to IBD.

Library prep was done by 5' RACE. Preparation of each TCR library used 3,500 to 4,500 ng of total RNA. cDNA was synthesized with SMARTScribe reverse transcriptase in eight separate reactions per sample. During cDNA synthesis, unique molecular identifiers containing a 6-nucleotide sample barcode were introduced by template switching. TCRalpha and TCRbeta cDNA was amplified in two nested PCRs of around 15 and 10 cycles, and bead purification was carried out after each PCR. Before amplification, the cDNA was treated with uracil DNA-glycosylase and purified using the QIAquick PCR purification kit. The second PCR added Illumina TruSeq-compatible adapters along with sample-specific barcodes. TapeStation and Qubit were used to check library quality and concentration, and 5 ng of each library was pooled. Pooled libraries were sequenced on an Illumina HiSeq2500 single-index Rapid Run with 2 x 100 bp reads and custom sequencing primers. Concerning the study's data processing: MiGEC version 1.2.6 was used for UMI-based consensus assembly to correct PCR and sequencing errors. MiXCR version 2.1.1 was used for V(D)J alignment, clonotype assembly and CDR3 extraction. Normalisation of gene usage, clonotype sharing and MAIT/NKT TCR abundance was achieved by analysing the top 1000, 10 000 and 20 000 clonotypes per sample. After downsampling to 27 000 UMIs, diversity was calculated as the inverse Simpson index using the vegan R package. Paired Mann-Whitney U tests were applied to discordant twin pairs, and Benjamini-Hochberg correction was used for multiple testing. Each CDR3 protein sequence appears as one entry after TCRdb reprocessed the reads, and no DNA is included. Clone size and V and J calls follow TCRdb, not the original study. This sample's table carries approximately 330,000 distinct CDR3 sequences. Of the sample, 2% to 2.5% falls within the top ten clones.

From each donor, a roughly 2.7 ml peripheral blood sample was collected into PAXgene tubes and kept at -80 degrees C. Without any T cell sorting, total RNA was extracted from whole blood using the PAXgene blood miRNA kit on an automated QIAcube. Peripheral blood from monozygotic twin pairs concordant or discordant for inflammatory bowel disease was subjected to deep TCRalpha and TCRbeta repertoire profiling with unique molecular barcoding. For every twin pair, smoking habits were documented, and each individual was categorised as a current, former or never smoker. Rearrangement joined TRBV28 to TRBJ1-1; TCRdb's D gene call, TRBD1, goes unchecked for lack of DNA. The TCR was taken from a human donor with ulcerative colitis or Crohn's disease, or a healthy co-twin of an affected twin (not recorded which). The material sequenced was blood. The CDR3 protein sequence reads: CASRHRGRITEAFF. This CDR3, with the reference TRBV28 and TRBJ1-1 proteins standing in past its ends, gives the full variable domain DVKVTQSSRYLVKRTGEKVFLECVQDMDHENMFWYRQDPGLGLRLIYFSYDVKMKEKGDIPEGYSVSREKKERFSLILESASTNQTSMYLCASRHRGRITEAFFGQGTRLTVV.